The 31 T cell receptor beta chains presented below share a single source sample, sequenced in a study of CXCR3-negative and CXCR3-positive naive CD8 T cells. The authors made the TRB cDNA libraries by 5' RACE using UMI labels. From the 5' RACE reads, TCRdb lists one entry per CDR3 protein and no DNA. Its clone listing holds approximately 83,000 distinct CDR3 sequences. The specimen was naive CXCR3- CD8+ T cells from blood. The subset: CD45RO-CCR7+CD27+CD95- naive CD8+ T cells lacking CXCR3 (TNR3-). The receptors originated from a human donor in good health. Some clones in this sample may be carry-over from other donors' samples.

This chain links TRBV29-1 with TRBJ2-2; TCRdb outputs TRBD1, but without DNA this stays unchecked. Germline V gene data show CDR1 as SQVTM and CDR2 as ANQGSEA. The CDR3 loop spans 14 amino acids. CDR3 loop: CSVDRGGNTGELFF.

This clonotype is labeled medium-sized based on frequency. The chain employs TRBV27 and TRBJ2-7; absent DNA, TCRdb's TRBD1 call cannot be checked. CDR1 and CDR2 (germline): MNHEY, SMNVEV (reference sequence). This CDR3 contains 13 residues. Here the CDR3 reads CASSPGTAYEQYF.

The chain uses TRBV12-3 or TRBV12-4 and TRBJ2-7. The CDR3 has 11 amino acids. The CDR3 reads CASSSVMEQYF.

The V call is TRBV7-9, the J call TRBJ2-2. The CDR3 length is 15 residues. Germline CDR1 is SEHNR and CDR2 is FQNEAQ (reference sequence). CDR3 amino acids: CASSLSRTNTGELFF.

The rearrangement uses TRBV4-1 and TRBJ2-3; the TCRdb D gene call, TRBD2, has no DNA to confirm it. Germline loops: CDR1 MGHRA, CDR2 YSYEKL. The CDR3 loop spans 17 amino acids. CDR3 residues: CASSQEPPRTSDDTQYF.

J is TRBJ1-1 and V is TRBV11-3. Germline V gene lookup returns CDR1 SGHNT and CDR2 YENEEA. This CDR3 spans 16 amino acids. The CDR3 spells CASSPRRGQTNTEAFF.

V usage is TRBV28 and J usage is TRBJ1-2; the TCRdb D gene call, TRBD1, has no DNA to confirm it. Germline V gene lookup returns CDR1 MDHEN and CDR2 SYDVKM. The CDR3 length is 16 residues. CDR3: CASSSSGTGGAEGYTF.

CDR3 loop: CASSQGAGFQFF. The rearrangement joins TRBV4-2 to TRBJ2-1; no DNA is available, so the TRBD1 call from TCRdb remains unchecked. Germline V gene data show CDR1 as LGHNA and CDR2 as YNFKEQ. The CDR3 spans 12 residues.

J is TRBJ2-1 and V is TRBV5-4; TCRdb outputs TRBD1, but without DNA this stays unchecked. The CDR3 spans 16 residues. The germline V gene has CDR1 SGHNT and CDR2 YYREEE (reference sequence). CDR3 residues: CASSLGTVGFGNEQFF. The full variable domain, completed using reference TRBV5-4 and TRBJ2-1, is ETGVTQSPTHLIKTRGQQVTLRCSSQSGHNTVSWYQQALGQGPQFIFQYYREEENGRGNFPPRFSGLQFPNYSSELNVNALELDDSALYLCASSLGTVGFGNEQFFGPGTRLTVL.

The V and J genes are TRBV7-9 and TRBJ1-2; TCRdb returns TRBD1, unconfirmable since there is no DNA. CDR1 SEHNR and CDR2 FQNEAQ come from the germline V gene (reference sequence). CDR3 length equals 16 residues. CDR3 residues: CASTRGTAQVHWGYTF. The entire variable domain, with the rest obtained from reference TRBV7-9 and TRBJ1-2, is as follows: DTGVSQNPRHKITKRGQNVTFRCDPISEHNRLYWYRQTLGQGPEFLTYFQNEAQLEKSRLLSDRFSAERPKGSFSTLEIQRTEQGDSAMYLCASTRGTAQVHWGYTFGSGTRLTVV.

The chain carries TRBV5-1 and TRBJ1-1; the TCRdb D gene call, TRBD1, has no DNA to confirm it. In germline, CDR1 is SGHRS, CDR2 YFSETQ. The CDR3 runs to 15 residues. CDR3 amino acids: CASSPWGQMNTEAFF.

The J gene is TRBJ2-3, the V gene TRBV27. This CDR3 spans 13 amino acids. Germline-derived CDR1 and CDR2 are MNHEY and SMNVEV (reference sequence). The CDR3 reads CASSQTSTDTQYF.

The chain uses TRBV27 and TRBJ2-7. The CDR3 spans 16 residues. CDR1 and CDR2 from the germline V gene are MNHEY and SMNVEV (reference sequence). CDR3 sequence reads: CASSLSLVSGPYEQYF.

The V and J genes are TRBV29-1 and TRBJ2-3; TCRdb lists TRBD1, though no DNA is available to test this call. The CDR3 is 14 amino acids. CDR1 is SQVTM and CDR2 is ANQGSEA in the germline V gene. The CDR3 loop is CSVSGVESTDTQYF.

The chain has TRBV20-1 and TRBJ2-7; TCRdb gives TRBD2 as the D gene, but with no DNA this cannot be confirmed. The CDR3 is 16 residues long. The germline CDR1 and CDR2 sequences are DFQATT and SNEGSKA (reference sequence). This CDR3 reads CSARGLAVESSYEQYF.

The chain has TRBV29-1 and TRBJ2-4. Germline V gene data show CDR1 as SQVTM and CDR2 as ANQGSEA. The CDR3 is made up of 15 amino acids. The CDR3 is CSVERTEGAKNIQYF.

The chain carries TRBV7-9 and TRBJ2-1; TCRdb picks TRBD2, but there is no DNA to check that call. Germline assignment: CDR1 SEHNR and CDR2 FQNEAQ (reference sequence). The CDR3 loop spans 15 amino acids. CDR3 sequence reads: CASSLVSGSTNEQFF.

The rearrangement uses TRBV20-1 and TRBJ2-7; there is no DNA to check the TCRdb D call of TRBD1. Germline values: CDR1 DFQATT, CDR2 SNEGSKA (reference sequence). The CDR3 sequence is 16 residues long. The CDR3 protein is CSGGEVRGVWAYEQYF.

The chain carries TRBV29-1 and TRBJ1-4; with no DNA, the TCRdb D assignment of TRBD1 cannot be verified. Per the germline V gene, CDR1 is SQVTM and CDR2 is ANQGSEA. The CDR3 has 12 residues. The CDR3 is CSVWLTGEKLFF.

The V and J genes are TRBV11-3 and TRBJ1-2. The CDR3 is made up of 13 amino acids. Per the germline V gene, CDR1 is SGHNT and CDR2 is YENEEA. The CDR3 region is CASSLPGLLSYTF.

The chain uses TRBV6-2 or TRBV6-3 and TRBJ2-1; the TCRdb call, TRBD2, lacks DNA for checking. Germline V lookup: CDR1 MNHEY, CDR2 SVGEGT. There are 12 residues in the CDR3. The CDR3 reads CASMEGYNEQFF.

V gene TRBV12-3 or TRBV12-4 combines with J gene TRBJ2-1. This CDR3 comprises 13 residues. The CDR3 reads CASSLALMREQFF.

The chain uses TRBV27 and TRBJ2-7. The germline gives CDR1 MNHEY, CDR2 SMNVEV (reference sequence). The CDR3 is made up of 14 amino acids. This CDR3 is CASSFTGSFYEQYF.

V gene TRBV11-2 combines with J gene TRBJ2-3; with no DNA, the TCRdb D assignment of TRBD2 cannot be verified. Per germline, CDR1 SGHAT and CDR2 FQNNGV. The CDR3 has 17 amino acids. CDR3 in amino acids: CASSFSGTSGVGDTQYF.

The chain is built from TRBV10-2 and TRBJ2-3; TCRdb's D call of TRBD2 is untestable without DNA. Looked up from germline, CDR1 is WSHSY and CDR2 is SAAADI. CDR3 size: 16 residues. The CDR3 sequence is CASTSGSALYTDTQYF.

This chain uses TRBV28 with TRBJ2-3; TCRdb calls TRBD1, which cannot be checked without DNA. Germline CDR1 reads MDHEN; CDR2 reads SYDVKM. CDR3 length equals 15 residues. CDR3 loop: CASSFEADREDTQYF.

The rearrangement uses TRBV2 and TRBJ2-2; the D call from TCRdb, TRBD2, cannot be confirmed without DNA. Germline V gene sequence: CDR1 SNHLY, CDR2 FYNNEI. The CDR3 has 16 residues. The CDR3 sequence is CASTPSGRTVAGELFF.

The J gene is TRBJ1-6, the V gene TRBV7-9. This CDR3 is 17 amino acids long. The germline V gene has CDR1 SEHNR and CDR2 FQNEAQ (reference sequence). CDR3 loop: CASSSDEGSSYNSPLHF.

V is TRBV9 and J is TRBJ2-3; TCRdb's D call, TRBD1, is unchecked because there is no DNA. Germline V gene lookup returns CDR1 SGDLS and CDR2 YYNGEE. CDR3 length equals 16 residues. The CDR3 here is CASSVDGQVWTDTQYF.

V is TRBV15 and J is TRBJ2-1; the D gene TCRdb calls, TRBD1, cannot be checked with no DNA. CDR1 LNHNV and CDR2 YYDKDF come from the germline V gene (reference sequence). The CDR3 consists of 15 residues. The CDR3 loop is CAISTSGSTYNEQFF.

V is TRBV18 and J is TRBJ2-7; TCRdb's D call, TRBD1, is unchecked because there is no DNA. This CDR3 comprises 15 residues. Germline CDR1 is KGHSH and CDR2 is LQKENI. CDR3 loop: CASSRQSSASYEQYF.